This is a list of T cell receptor beta chains from one sample in a study of blood T cell repertoires in COVID-19. The repertoire was sequenced with immunoSEQ multiplex PCR; TCRdb's copy has only in-frame clones and lacks some. This sample has hundreds of thousands of clones, with roughly 86% found just once. Sequences were obtained from PBMCs or T cells enriched from blood (not recorded which). The receptor source for this set is a woman aged 30 to 39 with acute COVID-19. Both conserved end residues are part of each CDR3. The order of the fields is V gene, CDR3 length, clone size, CDR3 protein. Only some rows state a clone size, as once, few, many or a class for expanded clones.

v_gene: TRBV6-2/TRBV6-3; len: 13; abundance: .; CDR3aa: CASSYRVATEAFF
v_gene: TRBV5-1; len: 14; abundance: .; CDR3aa: CASSLMGRRAEAFF
v_gene: TRBV6-4; len: 13; abundance: .; CDR3aa: CASSRGKRTEAFF
v_gene: TRBV5-6; len: 11; abundance: once; CDR3aa: CASSLRTKQYF
v_gene: TRBV5-8; len: 14; abundance: .; CDR3aa: CASRATTNNSPLHF
v_gene: TRBV6-2/TRBV6-3; len: 17; abundance: .; CDR3aa: CASSSGGFRDSSYEQYF
v_gene: TRBV7-2; len: 12; abundance: .; CDR3aa: CASSLAGVEAFF
v_gene: TRBV6-2/TRBV6-3; len: 12; abundance: few; CDR3aa: CASSSRGYEQYF
v_gene: TRBV6-1; len: 15; abundance: once; CDR3aa: CASSEWGQGYNEQFF
v_gene: TRBV4-1; len: 18; abundance: .; CDR3aa: CASSHGVAGGQGIYEQFF
v_gene: TRBV3-1/TRBV3-2; len: 16; abundance: .; CDR3aa: CASSQDLQGESGELFF
v_gene: TRBV7-2; len: 14; abundance: once; CDR3aa: CASSLQGRNTEAFF
v_gene: TRBV6-5; len: 14; abundance: .; CDR3aa: CASSYNSPTETQYF
v_gene: TRBV6-6; len: 15; abundance: .; CDR3aa: CASSYTDRGNTEAFF
v_gene: TRBV6-5; len: 14; abundance: .; CDR3aa: CASSLGTGGTEAFF
v_gene: TRBV7-6; len: 15; abundance: .; CDR3aa: CASSSGTSGRRGQYF
v_gene: TRBV5-1; len: 12; abundance: few; CDR3aa: CASSGQEYEQYF
v_gene: TRBV7-2; len: 14; abundance: .; CDR3aa: CASGLRDRVYGYTF
v_gene: TRBV27; len: 12; abundance: .; CDR3aa: CASSLRGGAQHF
v_gene: TRBV19; len: 18; abundance: .; CDR3aa: CASSMGLGRARMNTEAFF
v_gene: TRBV6-5; len: 15; abundance: .; CDR3aa: CASSLDRGSNTEAFF
v_gene: TRBV19; len: 14; abundance: .; CDR3aa: CASSLGAQVTEAFF
v_gene: TRBV27; len: 17; abundance: .; CDR3aa: CASSSYLRQGRSTEAFF
v_gene: TRBV6-5; len: 15; abundance: .; CDR3aa: CASSYPQGQGQPQHF
v_gene: TRBV12-3/TRBV12-4; len: 13; abundance: .; CDR3aa: CASSSSTGLGLFF
v_gene: TRBV12-3/TRBV12-4; len: 13; abundance: .; CDR3aa: CASSLGRPYGYTF
v_gene: TRBV7-9; len: 15; abundance: .; CDR3aa: CASSLGGSFNEKLFF
v_gene: TRBV10-3; len: 13; abundance: .; CDR3aa: CASAPTGEGEAFF
v_gene: TRBV5-4; len: 16; abundance: .; CDR3aa: CASSPTTTGGMEKLFF
v_gene: TRBV5-1; len: 16; abundance: .; CDR3aa: CASSLGLAGRGDEQFF
v_gene: TRBV7-6; len: 15; abundance: .; CDR3aa: CASSFDPLRDEKLFF
v_gene: TRBV2; len: 12; abundance: .; CDR3aa: CASSDLHLEQYF
v_gene: TRBV23-1; len: 15; abundance: .; CDR3aa: CASSPQRGTRETQYF
v_gene: TRBV7-2; len: 15; abundance: .; CDR3aa: CASTVNRERGQPQHF
v_gene: TRBV19; len: 13; abundance: .; CDR3aa: CASSTSGGYEQYF
v_gene: TRBV7-9; len: 12; abundance: .; CDR3aa: CASYGGTGELFF
v_gene: TRBV5-6; len: 14; abundance: .; CDR3aa: CASSFAGDDTEAFF
v_gene: TRBV5-1; len: 15; abundance: .; CDR3aa: CASSAGQGGADTQYF
v_gene: TRBV19; len: 13; abundance: .; CDR3aa: CASTADTYEKLFF
v_gene: TRBV7-9; len: 14; abundance: .; CDR3aa: CASRPGPLNTEAFF
v_gene: TRBV9; len: 13; abundance: .; CDR3aa: CASSPLVPDTQYF
v_gene: TRBV6-5; len: 13; abundance: .; CDR3aa: CASRSGQDYGYTF
v_gene: TRBV24-1; len: 16; abundance: once; CDR3aa: CATSDGSLTGGNEQFF
v_gene: TRBV7-8; len: 14; abundance: .; CDR3aa: CASSLEAPNEKLFF
v_gene: TRBV12-3/TRBV12-4; len: 12; abundance: .; CDR3aa: CASSSGNTEAFF
v_gene: TRBV6-5; len: 13; abundance: .; CDR3aa: CASIPNGGTEAFF
v_gene: TRBV7-9; len: 17; abundance: .; CDR3aa: CASSLDVAGDLGGELFF
v_gene: TRBV5-1; len: 14; abundance: .; CDR3aa: CASSLSQYNEKLFF
v_gene: TRBV15; len: 15; abundance: .; CDR3aa: CATSRESGHDQPQHF
v_gene: TRBV5-4; len: 14; abundance: .; CDR3aa: CASSPGLALNEQYF
v_gene: TRBV15; len: 17; abundance: .; CDR3aa: CATSTPPVGGPTDTQYF
v_gene: TRBV5-4; len: 15; abundance: .; CDR3aa: CASSWGDGRQETQYF
v_gene: TRBV5-1; len: 13; abundance: .; CDR3aa: CASSLGQKETQYF
v_gene: TRBV7-2; len: 14; abundance: .; CDR3aa: CASSFSGTEGTQYF
v_gene: TRBV27; len: 12; abundance: .; CDR3aa: CASSFFPDTQYF